One and the same sample provided the 12 T cell receptor beta chains below, sequenced in a study of CD8 T cells in ankylosing spondylitis. From the 5' RACE reads, TCRdb called clonotypes with MiXCR, one entry per CDR3 protein. Among 200,000 to 250,000 distinct CDR3 sequences, roughly 10% were seen once, and the ten largest hold about a fifth. What was sequenced was blood, either unsorted or a sorted T cell fraction (not recorded which). Receptor source: a male donor with ankylosing spondylitis or in good health (not recorded which).

The chain links TRBV25-1 to TRBJ1-2; the D gene is possibly TRBD1 (5 bases). V dropped 4 bases and J dropped 4 bases, with 13 bases sitting between them. Germline values: CDR1 MGHDK, CDR2 SYGVNS. This CDR3 has 14 residues. CDR3 sequence reads: CASSAARVGYGYTF. CDR3 sequence (DNA): TGTGCCAGCAGTGCCGCCAGGGTCGGCTATGGCTACACCTTC.

This chain links TRBV2 with TRBJ2-2; TRBD1 matches at 10 bases. Germline V gene data show CDR1 as SNHLY and CDR2 as FYNNEI. CDR3 length: 16 amino acids. V was pared by 6 bases and J by 7 bases, with 11 bases of the junction left unmatched. CDR3 loop: CASSTDRGLFIGELFF. The CDR3 nucleotides are TGTGCCAGCAGCACAGACAGGGGGCTCTTCATCGGGGAGCTGTTTTTT.

This clonotype was recorded many times. The chain recombines TRBV5-1 with TRBJ2-3, with D unresolved. Germline V lookup: CDR1 SGHRS, CDR2 YFSETQ. The V gene lost 1 base and the J gene lost 3 bases, with 9 bases spanning the gap. The CDR3 sequence is 14 residues long. The CDR3 loop is CASSLSVATDTQYF. Written as DNA, the CDR3 is TGCGCCAGCAGCTTGTCCGTGGCTACAGATACGCAGTATTTT.

This clonotype was seen only a few times. The chain couples TRBV12-3 or TRBV12-4 to TRBJ2-7; possibly TRBD2 for D (5 bases). The CDR3 runs 15 residues. The germline V and J ends were trimmed by 1 base and 1 base, with 11 bases remaining between them. The CDR3 loop is CASSLVAPGSYEQYF. The CDR3 DNA is TGTGCCAGCAGTTTAGTAGCCCCGGGATCCTACGAGCAGTACTTC.

The rearrangement uses TRBV30 and TRBJ1-6, with a weak D call TRBD1 (5 bases). The CDR3 length is 14 residues. Trimming stripped 2 bases from V and 5 bases from J, with 10 bases between. Germline V CDR1 and CDR2: GTSNPN, SVGIG (reference sequence). The CDR3 bases are TGTGCCTGGAGTCAGGGAGTAAATAATTCACCCCTCCACTTT. It specifies CAWSQGVNNSPLHF.

This clonotype was counted ten times or more. CDR3 sequence (DNA): TGTGCCAGCAGGTCACTTTTAGAAGCTTTCTTT. It is translated as CASRSLLEAFF. This chain uses TRBV7-9 with TRBJ1-1; D ambiguous. Germline CDR1 and CDR2: SEHNR and FQNEAQ (reference sequence). V gave up 6 bases and J gave up 8 bases, with 10 bases separating them. This CDR3 has 11 amino acids.

This clonotype was recorded at least ten times. J is TRBJ2-5 and V is TRBV7-3; D remains ambiguous. The CDR3 sequence is 13 residues long. The germline V and J ends were trimmed by 6 bases and 5 bases, with 13 bases remaining between them. Per germline, CDR1 SGHTA and CDR2 FQGTGA. The chain's CDR3 is CASSSRFGETQYF. In DNA, the CDR3 is TGTGCCAGCAGTTCCCGGTTCGGGGAGACCCAGTACTTC.

This clonotype was seen a handful of times. The chain recombines TRBV2 with TRBJ1-3, with unresolved D. CDR3 size: 13 residues. Germline V CDR1 and CDR2: SNHLY, FYNNEI. Trimming cost V 10 bases and J 0 bases, with 10 bases left between them. The DNA of the CDR3 is TGTGCCAACCGTATGGACTCTGGAAACACCATATATTTT. This gives the protein CANRMDSGNTIYF.

The chain joins TRBV7-6 to TRBJ2-1, with no clear D. Looked up from germline, CDR1 is SGHVS and CDR2 is FNYEAQ. V lost 0 bases and J 5 bases, leaving 8 bases between the germline ends. CDR3 length equals 14 residues. The CDR3 here is CASSLASVNNEQFF. The CDR3 DNA reads TGTGCCAGCAGCTTAGCCTCCGTAAACAATGAGCAGTTCTTC.

This clonotype turned up a few times. CDR3 sequence: CSALPFPNEQFF. In nucleotides, the CDR3 is TGCAGTGCCCTACCCTTCCCCAATGAGCAGTTCTTC. The chain is built from TRBV20-1 and TRBJ2-1; D is unresolved. CDR3 length: 12 amino acids. The germline CDR1 and CDR2 sequences are DFQATT and SNEGSKA (reference sequence). V gave up 6 bases and J gave up 6 bases, with 12 bases separating them.

This clonotype was detected many times. The chain is built from TRBV5-1 and TRBJ1-5; TRBD1 is a possible D gene (5 bases). CDR1 is SGHRS, CDR2 YFSETQ, per germline. CDR3 length: 14 residues. V was trimmed by 4 bases and J by 5 bases, leaving 13 bases between them. CDR3 DNA sequence: TGCGCCAGCAGCCCCGACGGGGGGGATCAGCCCCAGCATTTT. Residues: CASSPDGGDQPQHF.

This clonotype was observed many times. The rearrangement uses TRBV7-2 and TRBJ2-5; the match to TRBD2 covers 7 bases. This CDR3 spans 14 amino acids. V shed 5 bases, J shed 2 bases, and the junction held 5 bases outside the gene matches. Germline V gene lookup returns CDR1 SGHTA and CDR2 FQGNSA. The CDR3 DNA follows: TGTGCCAGCAGCCCCTTGGGGGGGCAAGAGACCCAGTACTTC. This sequence encodes CASSPLGGQETQYF. The variable domain in full, completed from reference TRBV7-2 and TRBJ2-5, reads GAGVSQSPSNKVTEKGKDVELRCDPISGHTALYWYRQSLGQGLEFLIYFQGNSAPDKSGLPSDRFSAERTGGSVSTLTIQRTQQEDSAVYLCASSPLGGQETQYFGPGTRLLVL.